Listed here is a single T cell receptor beta chain. This clonotype was counted many times. The specificity of this receptor is unknown. Base qualities are not at hand, and no much larger clone is one base apart. The sample's treatment or condition label, decoded: live attenuated yellow fever vaccine strain. At every blood-draw timepoint, two biological replicates of bulk PBMCs were collected. PBMCs were isolated from peripheral blood using a standard Ficoll-Paque protocol. RNA was extracted with TriZol from bulk PBMCs, CD4 and CD8 fractions, and dextramer-positive and dextramer-negative fractions. From cysteine to phenylalanine, the CDR3 is 15 amino acids long. Only CDR3 DNA is held: 45 bases, read in frame from base 1. Relative to germline, V is 2 bases shorter and J is 8 bases shorter, with 16 bases between their ends. CDR1 and CDR2 (LNHDA, SQIVND) derive from the germline V gene (reference sequence).

Synthesis of TCR cDNA relied on 5'RACE template switching, a step that introduced a universal primer site along with unique molecular identifiers. Priming for cDNA synthesis came from both the TCR alpha and TCR beta constant segments. Libraries were amplified in two PCR steps, with sample barcodes and sequencing adapters added in the second step. Sequencing of libraries was performed on Illumina HiSeq 2500 (2x100 bp) or NovaSeq (2x150 bp). In the paper's pipeline: Demultiplexing of reads and collapsing into UMI consensus sequences were performed with MIGEC, and V(D)J alignment was carried out with MiXCR. Vaccine-responding clonotypes were identified with edgeR using replicate PBMC samples, with FDR below 0.01 and a log2 fold change above 5 up to day 15 being required. Each bulk clonotype received a CD4 or CD8 identity based on whether the sequenced CD4 or CD8 repertoire contained that clonotype at higher abundance. TCRdb itself trimmed the public reads at Q25 with fastp, ran MiXCR and retained productive beta chains. Each entry is one CDR3 protein sequence, shown with its most common DNA and genes. For this entry, the V and J calls and clone size follow TCRdb and not the study's own pipeline. Present in this sample are under 600,000 distinct CDR3 sequences, approximately 13% of which were seen just once. Around 15% of the sample goes to the ten largest clones.

The sample is drawn from a study of T cells after yellow fever vaccination (dated by TCRdb to the late 2010s). Describing the broader study: Libraries from fractions with low cell numbers were prepared with the SMART-Seq v4 Ultra Low Input RNA kit. To track T-cell clones before and after primary and booster YFV17D yellow fever vaccination, bulk TCR alpha and beta repertoires were sequenced longitudinally. Two healthy male donors, one aged 18 to 29 and one aged 30 to 39 years, were included in the cohort. Blood was collected at multiple timepoints before and after primary and secondary immunization, and bulk PBMC replicates and cell subsets were isolated.

Results and caveats for the whole study, not just this receptor: Because abundant contaminating clonotypes from the bulk population could be contained in FACS-sorted repertoires, computational filtering was required. After the booster, most of the clones that had expanded following primary vaccination were detected again (approximately 96% of CD4 and around 88% of CD8), which suggests that memory was broadly maintained. Compared with the primary T-cell response, the secondary T-cell response was faster but weaker, reaching its peak on day 5 rather than on day 15. The study included only a couple of donors, which limits how far the findings can be generalized. A small share of clonotypes occurred in both CD4 and CD8 compartments, likely arising from convergent recombination.

Recombination linked TRBV19 to TRBJ2-1; a confident D gene designation cannot be given. The sample consisted of PBMCs, taken on the day of the yellow fever booster vaccination. This receptor was taken from a man aged 25-45 years who received the YFV17D yellow fever vaccine. The sequenced DNA: TGTGCCAGTAGTATATGGTATCCCACTTCGCATGAGCAGTTCTTC. It is translated as CASSIWYPTSHEQFF.